The entry below gives a single T cell receptor beta chain sequence along with its context. This sample is part of a study of control samples from healthy donors and cancer patients. The germline V and J ends were trimmed by 5 bases and 2 bases, with 10 bases remaining between them. Looked up from germline, CDR1 is MDHEN and CDR2 is SYDVKM. The CDR3 totals 13 residues. The table came from immunoSEQ multiplex PCR; TCRdb's copy has only in-frame clones and leaves some out. The table lists more than 150,000 clones, approximately 90% of them singletons. What was sequenced was blood. This chain uses TRBV28 with TRBJ2-7; D may be TRBD2 (6 bases). The TCR comes from a woman aged 25 to 39 in good health. The CDR3 DNA sequence: TGTGCCAGCAGTCGGGGGAATACCTACGAGCAGTACTTC. Its translation is CASSRGNTYEQYF.